This T cell receptor beta chain derives from a study of T cell clonality in common variable immunodeficiency. CDR3 size: 14 residues. The V gene lost 6 bases and the J gene lost 2 bases, with 14 bases spanning the gap. Germline V gives CDR1 SGHKS, CDR2 YYEKEE (reference sequence). This clone was recorded at least ten times. The read comes to an end 3 residues before the CDR3 does, leaving the germline J gene to fill in the end. Clones were sequenced by immunoSEQ multiplex PCR, and TCRdb holds only the in-frame ones, with some missing. The sample includes around 42,000 clones, none of them occurring once.

The receptor comes from a person aged 18 to 70 in good health. The gene calls are TRBV5-5 and TRBJ1-1; no firm D call. Sequenced material: peripheral blood mononuclear cells. Partial CDR3 DNA: TGTGCCAGCACTCCCGGTCTCGATAACACTGAA. Translating it yields CASTPGLDNTE. The complete CDR3 sequence is CASTPGLDNTEAFF.